This TCR beta chain comes out of a study of blood T cells in healthy people across ages. For the second PCR, which ran for 7 to 11 cycles, a sample-barcoded 5' primer and a J-beta primer mix were used. Every sample returned 2.5 million or more CDR3-containing paired-end reads. TCRdb reprocessed the 5' RACE reads with MiXCR, giving one entry per CDR3 protein. This sample carries 1.4 million to 1.5 million distinct CDR3 sequences, roughly 40% of them seen once, and the ten largest clones take roughly 7.9%. This clonotype was observed a few times. The individuals who served as donors were healthy Caucasians living in Russia, aged roughly 6 to 90. Germline values: CDR1 MNHEY, CDR2 SVGEGT. This CDR3 is built from 13 residues. The germline V and J ends were trimmed by 2 bases and 6 bases, with 8 bases remaining between them.

This clonotype was sampled from a woman in her late teens or twenties in good health. Sequencing was done on a sample of blood. The chain uses TRBV6-2 or TRBV6-3 and TRBJ2-1; D gene uncertain. The CDR3 DNA reads TGTGCCAGCAGTTACGGCAGACTCAATGAGCAGTTCTTC. It specifies CASSYGRLNEQFF.